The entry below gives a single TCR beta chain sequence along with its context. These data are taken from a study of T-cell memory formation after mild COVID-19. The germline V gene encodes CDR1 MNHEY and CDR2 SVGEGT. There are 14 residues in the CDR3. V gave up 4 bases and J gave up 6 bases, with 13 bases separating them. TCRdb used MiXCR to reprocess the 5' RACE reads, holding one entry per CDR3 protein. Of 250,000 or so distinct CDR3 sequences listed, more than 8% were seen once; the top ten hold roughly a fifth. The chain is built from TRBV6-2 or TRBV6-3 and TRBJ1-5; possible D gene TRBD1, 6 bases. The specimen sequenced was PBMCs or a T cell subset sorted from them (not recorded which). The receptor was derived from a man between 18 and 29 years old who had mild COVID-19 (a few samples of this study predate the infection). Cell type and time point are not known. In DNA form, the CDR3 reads TGTGCCAGCAGTTTTCCAGGGGATCTTCAGCCCCAGCATTTT. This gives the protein CASSFPGDLQPQHF.